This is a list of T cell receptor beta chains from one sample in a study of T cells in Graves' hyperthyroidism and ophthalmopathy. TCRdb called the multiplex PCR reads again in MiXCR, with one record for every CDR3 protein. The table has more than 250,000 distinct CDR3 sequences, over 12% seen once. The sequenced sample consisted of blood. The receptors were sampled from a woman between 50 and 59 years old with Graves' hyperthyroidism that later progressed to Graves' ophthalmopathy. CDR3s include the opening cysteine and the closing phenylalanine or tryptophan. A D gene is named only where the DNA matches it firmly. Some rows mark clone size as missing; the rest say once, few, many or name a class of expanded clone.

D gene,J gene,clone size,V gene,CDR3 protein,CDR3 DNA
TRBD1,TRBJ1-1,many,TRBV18,CASSPPGQGTEAFF,TGTGCCAGCTCACCACCGGGACAGGGAACTGAAGCTTTCTTT
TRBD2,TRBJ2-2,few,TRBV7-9,CASSWTSGRSGELFF,TGTGCTAGCAGTTGGACTAGCGGGAGATCCGGGGAGCTGTTTTTT
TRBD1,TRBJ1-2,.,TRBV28,CASSSGTGGIYGYTF,TGTGCCAGCAGTTCCGGGACAGGGGGCATCTATGGCTACACCTTC
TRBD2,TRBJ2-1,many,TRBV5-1,CASSSGLADSYNEQFF,TGCGCCAGCAGCTCGGGACTAGCGGACTCCTACAATGAGCAGTTCTTC
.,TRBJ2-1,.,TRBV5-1,CASSLAGQGGFF,TGCGCCAGCAGCTTGGCCGGGCAGGGAGGGTTCTTC
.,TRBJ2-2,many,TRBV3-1,CASSQGPTGELFF,TGTGCCAGCAGCCAAGGGCCGACCGGGGAGCTGTTTTTT
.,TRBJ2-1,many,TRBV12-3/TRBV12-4,CASSLTGNDYNEQFF,TGTGCCAGCAGTTTAACGGGTAACGACTACAATGAGCAGTTCTTC
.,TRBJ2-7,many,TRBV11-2,CAMGPISYEQYF,TGTGCCATGGGCCCCATCTCCTACGAGCAGTACTTC
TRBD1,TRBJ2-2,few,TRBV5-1,CASTPSSGTVLTGELFF,TGCGCCAGCACGCCTTCATCCGGGACAGTACTCACCGGGGAGCTGTTTTTT
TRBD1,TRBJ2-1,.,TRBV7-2,CDSSLASRGDRVNNEQFF,TGTGACAGCAGCTTAGCGAGTAGAGGGGACAGGGTGAACAATGAGCAGTTCTTC
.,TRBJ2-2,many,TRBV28,CASSLQGGELFF,TGTGCCAGCAGCCTTCAGGGGGGGGAGCTGTTTTTT
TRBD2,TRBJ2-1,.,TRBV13,CASSSREGYNEQFF,TGTGCCAGCTCGTCAAGGGAGGGCTACAATGAGCAGTTCTTC
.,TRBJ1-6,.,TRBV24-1,CATSDEARSGSPLHF,TGTGCCACCAGTGATGAGGCCAGGTCGGGCTCACCCCTCCACTTT
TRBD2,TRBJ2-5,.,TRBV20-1,CSARVPLLRLAGVHQETQYF,TGCAGTGCTAGAGTCCCCCTTTTAAGACTAGCGGGAGTTCATCAAGAGACCCAGTACTTC
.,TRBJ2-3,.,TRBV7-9,CASSPQGLRTDTQYF,TGTGCCAGCAGCCCCCAGGGGCTACGCACAGATACGCAGTATTTT
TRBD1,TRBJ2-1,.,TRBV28,CASSTRTGEGEQFF,TGTGCCAGCAGTACCCGGACAGGAGAAGGTGAGCAGTTCTTC
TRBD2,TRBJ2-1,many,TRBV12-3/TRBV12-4,CASSQLAGKDEQFF,TGTGCCAGCAGCCAACTAGCGGGAAAGGATGAGCAGTTCTTC
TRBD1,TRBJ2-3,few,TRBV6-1,CASSETGTTSTDTQYF,TGTGCCAGCAGTGAGACAGGGACCACTAGCACAGATACGCAGTATTTT
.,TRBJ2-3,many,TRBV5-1,CASSLVSTGTDTQYF,TGCGCCAGCAGCTTGGTTTCTACCGGGACAGATACGCAGTATTTT
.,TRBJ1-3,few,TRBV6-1,CASSRYSSTGTIRLSGNTIYF,TGTGCCAGCAGCCGATATTCCTCGACCGGGACAATTCGTCTCTCTGGAAACACCATATATTTT
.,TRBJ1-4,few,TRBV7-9,CASSSIATNEKLFF,TGTGCCAGCAGCTCCATTGCAACTAATGAAAAACTGTTTTTT
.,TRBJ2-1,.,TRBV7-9,CASSLQKGEQFF,TGTGCCAGCAGCTTACAAAAGGGTGAGCAGTTCTTC
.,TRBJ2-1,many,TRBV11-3,CAGTLLVRQLDEQFF,TGTGCCGGCACCCTACTAGTTCGTCAATTGGATGAGCAGTTCTTC
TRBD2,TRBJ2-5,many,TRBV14,CASSQGLAGTETQYF,TGTGCCAGCAGCCAAGGACTAGCGGGAACCGAGACCCAGTACTTC
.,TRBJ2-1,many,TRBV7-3,CASSSSGGASYNEQFF,TGTGCCAGCAGCTCCTCGGGTGGGGCCTCCTACAATGAGCAGTTCTTC